This T cell receptor beta chain is drawn from a study of blood T cell repertoires in COVID-19. Whole-study context: There were acute and convalescent COVID-19 samples, and they came from the United States, Italy and Spain. In each case, the material was cDNA or gDNA derived from T cells, B-cell-depleted T cells, or PBMCs.

The table came from immunoSEQ multiplex PCR; TCRdb's copy has only in-frame clones and leaves some out. The table has 100,000 to 150,000 clones, 70% to 90% seen once. CDR1 and CDR2 (germline): LNHDA, SQIVND (reference sequence). The CDR3 runs to 15 residues. The trim removed 6 bases at V and 0 bases at J, leaving 5 bases unmatched. This chain uses TRBV19 with TRBJ2-7; 10 bases map to TRBD2. Sequencing input: peripheral blood. The receptor comes from a man in his 70s with active COVID-19. The CDR3 loop reads CASSKLAGSSYEQYF. CDR3 coding DNA: TGTGCCAGTAGCAAACTAGCGGGATCCTCCTACGAGCAGTACTTC.